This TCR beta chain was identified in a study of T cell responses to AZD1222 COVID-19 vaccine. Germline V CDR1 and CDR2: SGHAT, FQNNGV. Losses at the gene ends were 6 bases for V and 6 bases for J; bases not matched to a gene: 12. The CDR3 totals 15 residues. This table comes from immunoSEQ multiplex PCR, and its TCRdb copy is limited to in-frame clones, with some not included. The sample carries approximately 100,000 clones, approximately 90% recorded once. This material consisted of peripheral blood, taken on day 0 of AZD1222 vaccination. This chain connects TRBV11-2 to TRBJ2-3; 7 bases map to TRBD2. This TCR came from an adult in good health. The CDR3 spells CASRLTRWGGDTQYF. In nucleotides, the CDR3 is TGTGCCAGCAGGTTAACCCGGTGGGGGGGGGATACGCAGTATTTT.